These T cell receptor beta chains were read from a single sample in a study of blood T cell repertoires in COVID-19. Clones were read by immunoSEQ multiplex PCR, and TCRdb kept only the in-frame ones, dropping some. The sample has under 110,000 clones; around 80% are singletons. Sequenced material: peripheral blood. Receptor source: a man older than 75 with COVID-19, enrolled during active disease. Each CDR3 is given with its conserved first and last residue. The D gene is left open where the match is weak. Expanded clones are given a class, and other clones once, few, many or no size at all.

D gene: .
J gene: TRBJ1-2
clone size: .
V gene: TRBV5-8
CDR3 DNA: TGTGCCAGCAGCCGGAACAGTAACTATGGCTACACCTTC
CDR3 protein: CASSRNSNYGYTF

D gene: TRBD2
J gene: TRBJ2-1
clone size: .
V gene: TRBV28
CDR3 DNA: TGTGCCAGCAGCCGCAGCGGGGCTCCTCTCAATGAGCAGTTCTTC
CDR3 protein: CASSRSGAPLNEQFF

D gene: TRBD1
J gene: TRBJ1-4
clone size: .
V gene: TRBV4-3
CDR3 DNA: TGCGCCAGCAGCCAAGATATGGGCGGACAGGGTGATGAAAAACTGTTTTTT
CDR3 protein: CASSQDMGGQGDEKLFF

D gene: TRBD1
J gene: TRBJ1-2
clone size: .
V gene: TRBV28
CDR3 DNA: TGTGCCAGCAGTTTGAGGGGGCGCGGCTACACCTTC
CDR3 protein: CASSLRGRGYTF

D gene: TRBD1
J gene: TRBJ2-7
clone size: .
V gene: TRBV3-1/TRBV3-2
CDR3 DNA: TGTGCCAGCAGCCTCCAAACAGGGGGAAGCGAGCAGTACTTC
CDR3 protein: CASSLQTGGSEQYF

D gene: TRBD1
J gene: TRBJ2-3
clone size: .
V gene: TRBV18
CDR3 DNA: TGTGCCAGCTCATCAACACAGGGGGTCGATACGCAGTATTTT
CDR3 protein: CASSSTQGVDTQYF

D gene: TRBD1
J gene: TRBJ2-7
clone size: .
V gene: TRBV6-1
CDR3 DNA: TGTGCCAGCAGTGAGACAGGGGGAAACTACGAGCAGTACTTC
CDR3 protein: CASSETGGNYEQYF

D gene: .
J gene: TRBJ2-5
clone size: few
V gene: TRBV6-2/TRBV6-3
CDR3 DNA: TGTGCCAGCAGTTACGGGGGGGCAGGGGAACAAGAGACCCAGTACTTC
CDR3 protein: CASSYGGAGEQETQYF

D gene: TRBD2
J gene: TRBJ2-1
clone size: .
V gene: TRBV15
CDR3 DNA: TGTGCCACCAGCAGAGATAATTACCAGAGCGGGAGGGCCGAGAATGAGCAGTTCTTC
CDR3 protein: CATSRDNYQSGRAENEQFF

D gene: .
J gene: TRBJ2-3
clone size: once
V gene: TRBV2
CDR3 DNA: TGTGCCAGCAGTGCCAGACGGGACACAGATACGCAGTATTTT
CDR3 protein: CASSARRDTDTQYF

D gene: TRBD2
J gene: TRBJ2-3
clone size: once
V gene: TRBV27
CDR3 DNA: TGTGCCAGCAGTCGGCTAGCGGGAAGGGGAACAGATACGCAGTATTTT
CDR3 protein: CASSRLAGRGTDTQYF

D gene: TRBD2
J gene: TRBJ2-7
clone size: .
V gene: TRBV7-7
CDR3 DNA: TGTGCTAGCAGCTTAGCGCACGGGGGCGGGGGACTAGCGAAGAACGAGCAGTACTTC
CDR3 protein: CASSLAHGGGGLAKNEQYF

D gene: TRBD1
J gene: TRBJ2-7
clone size: .
V gene: TRBV12-5
CDR3 DNA: TGTGCTAGTGGTTTGGCCCAGACAGGGAAGGTTCGTGAGCAGTACTTC
CDR3 protein: CASGLAQTGKVREQYF

D gene: .
J gene: TRBJ1-1
clone size: .
V gene: TRBV6-2/TRBV6-3
CDR3 DNA: TGTGCCAGCAACCCCGGGGGGGGGCGGACTGAAGCTTTCTTT
CDR3 protein: CASNPGGGRTEAFF

D gene: TRBD2
J gene: TRBJ2-5
clone size: few
V gene: TRBV29-1
CDR3 DNA: TGCAGCGCCATCGGGGGGGAGACCCAGTACTTC
CDR3 protein: CSAIGGETQYF

D gene: .
J gene: TRBJ2-2
clone size: few
V gene: TRBV4-3
CDR3 DNA: TGCGCCAGCAGCCCCTACGGATCGGGCACCGGGGAGCTGTTTTTT
CDR3 protein: CASSPYGSGTGELFF

D gene: .
J gene: TRBJ2-4
clone size: .
V gene: TRBV19
CDR3 DNA: TGTGCCAGTAGTATTGCCTCGACAGCGCAAAAAAACATTCAGTACTTC
CDR3 protein: CASSIASTAQKNIQYF

D gene: TRBD1
J gene: TRBJ1-4
clone size: .
V gene: TRBV28
CDR3 DNA: TGTGCCAGCAGTTCAAGACAGGGGAGGGTAGGAACTAATGAAAAACTGTTTTTT
CDR3 protein: CASSSRQGRVGTNEKLFF

D gene: .
J gene: TRBJ2-7
clone size: .
V gene: TRBV12-3/TRBV12-4
CDR3 DNA: TGTGCCAGCAGTTTAGAGCGGACCTACGAGCAGTACTTC
CDR3 protein: CASSLERTYEQYF

D gene: TRBD2
J gene: TRBJ2-1
clone size: .
V gene: TRBV29-1
CDR3 DNA: TGCAGCGTTCCTGGGGGGATACGGACTAGCTGGGGTGAGCAGTTCTTC
CDR3 protein: CSVPGGIRTSWGEQFF

D gene: .
J gene: TRBJ1-5
clone size: once
V gene: TRBV28
CDR3 DNA: TGTGCTCTAGGGCGGGGAAAGGGGCAGCCCCAGCATTTT
CDR3 protein: CALGRGKGQPQHF

D gene: .
J gene: TRBJ2-5
clone size: .
V gene: TRBV10-3
CDR3 DNA: TGTGCCATCAGTGAGGGGTTAACGGGGTGGGAAGAGACCCAGTACTTC
CDR3 protein: CAISEGLTGWEETQYF

D gene: TRBD2
J gene: TRBJ2-3
clone size: .
V gene: TRBV29-1
CDR3 DNA: TGCAGCGTTGGCAGGACTAGCGGGACGGATACGCAGTATTTT
CDR3 protein: CSVGRTSGTDTQYF

D gene: .
J gene: TRBJ2-4
clone size: .
V gene: TRBV19
CDR3 DNA: TGTGCCAGTAGCCCCTGGGGGACAACCTCCAAAAACATTCAGTACTTC
CDR3 protein: CASSPWGTTSKNIQYF

D gene: .
J gene: TRBJ2-7
clone size: .
V gene: TRBV5-6
CDR3 DNA: TGTGCCAGCAGCCCCCGGTCATTCCCAGGGACTGCACTCCCCTACGAGCAGTACTTC
CDR3 protein: CASSPRSFPGTALPYEQYF

D gene: .
J gene: TRBJ2-5
clone size: .
V gene: TRBV21-1
CDR3 DNA: TGTGCCAGCAGCTCGACAGAAGTCCAAGAGACCCAGTACTTC
CDR3 protein: CASSSTEVQETQYF

D gene: .
J gene: TRBJ1-5
clone size: .
V gene: TRBV28
CDR3 DNA: TGTGCCAGCAGTCCTCGTATCGTGGCTCAGCCCCAGCATTTT
CDR3 protein: CASSPRIVAQPQHF

D gene: .
J gene: TRBJ1-1
clone size: .
V gene: TRBV27
CDR3 DNA: TGTGCCACCACCCGGGGCACTGAAGCTTTCTTT
CDR3 protein: CATTRGTEAFF

D gene: .
J gene: TRBJ1-4
clone size: few
V gene: TRBV28
CDR3 DNA: TGTGCCAGCAGTTTATCCCGGGAACTGTTTTTT
CDR3 protein: CASSLSRELFF

D gene: .
J gene: TRBJ2-7
clone size: once
V gene: TRBV5-1
CDR3 DNA: TGCGCCAGCAGCTTGCTGGGCTCCCTATCCTACGAGCAGTACTTC
CDR3 protein: CASSLLGSLSYEQYF

D gene: TRBD2
J gene: TRBJ2-7
clone size: few
V gene: TRBV7-9
CDR3 DNA: TGTGCCAGCAGCTGGGGGACTAGCGGGTTTAGGAGCTACGAGCAGTACTTC
CDR3 protein: CASSWGTSGFRSYEQYF

D gene: TRBD1
J gene: TRBJ2-3
clone size: .
V gene: TRBV5-1
CDR3 DNA: TGCGCCAGCAGCTTGGTACAGGGGACCACAGATACGCAGTATTTT
CDR3 protein: CASSLVQGTTDTQYF

D gene: .
J gene: TRBJ2-1
clone size: .
V gene: TRBV6-5
CDR3 DNA: TGTGCCAGCAGGAGGGCCGATGCGGGAAATGAAGAGCAGTTCTTC
CDR3 protein: CASRRADAGNEEQFF

D gene: TRBD2
J gene: TRBJ2-3
clone size: .
V gene: TRBV6-6
CDR3 DNA: TGTGCCAGCAGTGGACTAGTGTACACAGATACGCAGTATTTT
CDR3 protein: CASSGLVYTDTQYF

D gene: .
J gene: TRBJ1-5
clone size: .
V gene: TRBV6-2/TRBV6-3
CDR3 DNA: TGTGCCAGCAGTTTTCAGAACAATCAGCCCCAGCATTTT
CDR3 protein: CASSFQNNQPQHF

D gene: .
J gene: TRBJ1-1
clone size: .
V gene: TRBV5-1
CDR3 DNA: TGCGCCAGCACCCTGACAGGGAACACTGAAGCTTTCTTT
CDR3 protein: CASTLTGNTEAFF

D gene: .
J gene: TRBJ1-6
clone size: .
V gene: TRBV7-3
CDR3 DNA: TGTGCCAGCAGCTCCGGGCAGGGACAATCACCCCTCCACTTT
CDR3 protein: CASSSGQGQSPLHF

D gene: TRBD1
J gene: TRBJ2-7
clone size: .
V gene: TRBV2
CDR3 DNA: TGTGCCAGCAAAGGACAGGGAATGGGGGAGCAGTACTTC
CDR3 protein: CASKGQGMGEQYF

D gene: .
J gene: TRBJ1-5
clone size: few
V gene: TRBV28
CDR3 DNA: TGTGCCAGCACTAGTTTCGATACAGGGAACCCTAGCAATCAGCCCCAGCATTTT
CDR3 protein: CASTSFDTGNPSNQPQHF

D gene: TRBD2
J gene: TRBJ2-3
clone size: .
V gene: TRBV4-3
CDR3 DNA: TGCGCCAGCAGCCAAGCTAGCGGAGCCCTGGATACGCAGTATTTT
CDR3 protein: CASSQASGALDTQYF

D gene: .
J gene: TRBJ1-1
clone size: .
V gene: TRBV11-2
CDR3 DNA: TGTGCCAGCAGCCTAACCCGGTACACTGAAGCTTTCTTT
CDR3 protein: CASSLTRYTEAFF

D gene: .
J gene: TRBJ2-3
clone size: .
V gene: TRBV21-1
CDR3 DNA: TGTGCCAGCAGCTTGGGGACTAGCGGCACAGATACGCAGTATTTT
CDR3 protein: CASSLGTSGTDTQYF

D gene: TRBD1
J gene: TRBJ2-3
clone size: .
V gene: TRBV18
CDR3 DNA: TGTGCCAGCTCGACCAGGGGGCCCAGCACAGATACGCAGTATTTT
CDR3 protein: CASSTRGPSTDTQYF

D gene: .
J gene: TRBJ1-5
clone size: few
V gene: TRBV28
CDR3 DNA: TGTGCCAGCAGCCCAACTGGTCAGCCCCAGCATTTT
CDR3 protein: CASSPTGQPQHF

D gene: TRBD2
J gene: TRBJ2-5
clone size: .
V gene: TRBV30
CDR3 DNA: TGTGCCGCTACGGGACTAGCGGGAGTCCAAGAGACCCAGTACTTC
CDR3 protein: CAATGLAGVQETQYF

D gene: TRBD2
J gene: TRBJ2-3
clone size: .
V gene: TRBV24-1
CDR3 DNA: TGTGCCACCAGTGAGAAGCGACTAGCGGGAGTAGATACGCAGTATTTT
CDR3 protein: CATSEKRLAGVDTQYF

D gene: TRBD2
J gene: TRBJ2-2
clone size: few
V gene: TRBV18
CDR3 DNA: TGTGCCAGCTCACCACCGCTCCTAGCGGGAACCGGGGAGCTGTTTTTT
CDR3 protein: CASSPPLLAGTGELFF

D gene: TRBD2
J gene: TRBJ2-2
clone size: many
V gene: TRBV6-5
CDR3 DNA: TGTGCCGCACAGCCCCTAGCGGGTCTCACCGGGGAGCTGTTTTTT
CDR3 protein: CAAQPLAGLTGELFF

D gene: TRBD2
J gene: TRBJ2-1
clone size: .
V gene: TRBV28
CDR3 DNA: TGTGCCAGCAGTCCACTAGCGGGAGGTCCGAGCTCCTACAATGAGCAGTTCTTC
CDR3 protein: CASSPLAGGPSSYNEQFF

D gene: TRBD2
J gene: TRBJ2-3
clone size: .
V gene: TRBV7-3
CDR3 DNA: TGTGCCAGCCAGCGGGGGGACACAGATACGCAGTATTTT
CDR3 protein: CASQRGDTDTQYF

D gene: .
J gene: TRBJ2-1
clone size: few
V gene: TRBV19
CDR3 DNA: TGTGCCAGTAGTCCTCGGCCGCGGCAGCAGTTCTTC
CDR3 protein: CASSPRPRQQFF

D gene: TRBD2
J gene: TRBJ2-1
clone size: .
V gene: TRBV2
CDR3 DNA: TGTGCCAGCAGCCCCAGCGGGGGCAATGAGCAGTTCTTC
CDR3 protein: CASSPSGGNEQFF

D gene: .
J gene: TRBJ1-3
clone size: .
V gene: TRBV28
CDR3 DNA: TGTGCCAGCAGTTTAACAGGAGCCTCTGGAAACACCATATATTTT
CDR3 protein: CASSLTGASGNTIYF

D gene: .
J gene: TRBJ1-2
clone size: .
V gene: TRBV5-1
CDR3 DNA: TGCGCCAGCAGCTTCGGGACGGGGAGGACCTATGGCTACACCTTC
CDR3 protein: CASSFGTGRTYGYTF

D gene: .
J gene: TRBJ1-3
clone size: .
V gene: TRBV11-1
CDR3 DNA: TGTGCCAGCAGCTTAGCCTTCGAAGCGACCGGAAACACCATATATTTT
CDR3 protein: CASSLAFEATGNTIYF